Below are 7 T cell receptor beta chains sequenced from a single sample in a study of blood T cell repertoires in COVID-19 (dated by TCRdb to about 2020). Libraries were built with the immunoSEQ multiplex PCR assay. The clones in this table, taken by TCRdb from immuneACCESS, are in-frame only. Not every clone is retained; where verified, under half of the shortfall comes from an unresolved V gene, and the cause of the rest is unknown. The sample yields 40,000 to 50,000 clones; roughly 88% were counted once. Of the sample, 14% is held by the ten largest clones. The sequencing input was peripheral blood. The receptors originated from a human donor in a cohort sampled during active COVID-19.

The gene calls are TRBV7-8 and TRBJ2-3; D gene unclear. Trimming took 2 bases from V and 7 from J, leaving 4 bases between them. Germline CDR1 SGHVS, CDR2 FQNEAQ. The CDR3 is 11 amino acids. The CDR3, as DNA: TGTGCCAGCAGCTTATCAAATACGCAGTATTTT. Residues: CASSLSNTQYF.

In DNA form, the CDR3 reads TGTGCCAGCAGCCAACAGGGAAACACCATATATTTT. It encodes CASSQQGNTIYF. This sequence joins TRBV3-1 (or the pseudogene TRBV3-2) and TRBJ1-3; the D is unclear. CDR1 is LGHDT, CDR2 YNNKEL, per germline (reference sequence). The CDR3 covers 12 residues. Trimming took off 2 bases at V and 4 bases at J, with 3 bases between the two ends.

For the CDR3, the DNA is TGCAGCGGGGCAGACACCTTTTACGAGCAGTACTTC. This translates into CSGADTFYEQYF. The chain links TRBV29-1 to TRBJ2-7; D is undetermined. Trimming took off 7 bases at V and 4 bases at J, with 14 bases between the two ends. CDR3 length: 12 residues. Germline-derived CDR1 and CDR2 are SQVTM and ANQGSEA.

The V call is TRBV7-9, the J call TRBJ1-1; D unclear. With 5 bases removed from V and 3 bases from J, the gap between germline ends came to 16 bases. Germline values: CDR1 SEHNR, CDR2 FQNEAQ (reference sequence). This CDR3 region has 15 residues. The CDR3 coding sequence is TGTGCCAGCAGCCCAGGTAGATCCGCTCACACTGAAGCTTTCTTT. Translated: CASSPGRSAHTEAFF.

The rearrangement uses TRBV30 and TRBJ1-5; D remains ambiguous. Deletions cut 0 bases from V and 1 base from J, with 16 bases between. Germline CDR1 is GTSNPN and CDR2 is SVGIG (reference sequence). The CDR3 loop spans 17 amino acids. CDR3 nucleotides: TGTGCCTGGAGTGTATCCGCAGGATCCTTGAGCAATCAGCCCCAGCATTTT. Amino acids: CAWSVSAGSLSNQPQHF. The variable domain in full, with the rest retrieved from reference TRBV30 and TRBJ1-5, is SQTIHQWPATLVQPVGSPLSLECTVEGTSNPNLYWYRQAAGRGLQLLFYSVGIGQISSEVPQNLSASRPQDRQFILSSKKLLLSDSGFYLCAWSVSAGSLSNQPQHFGDGTRLSIL.

V usage is TRBV5-6 and J usage is TRBJ1-2; perhaps TRBD1 as D (6 bases). The CDR3 is made up of 18 amino acids. V gave up 4 bases and J gave up 1 base, with 23 bases separating them. Germline V gene data show CDR1 as SGHDT and CDR2 as YYEEEE. The CDR3 DNA follows: TGTGCCAGCAGCACATGGAGGTACAGGGCCGGACGTAACTATGGCTACACCTTC. Amino acids: CASSTWRYRAGRNYGYTF.

V and J are TRBV5-1 and TRBJ2-7; 11 bases agree with TRBD2. The germline CDR1 and CDR2 sequences are SGHRS and YFSETQ. Unmatched junction bases numbered 11, after V lost 0 bases and J lost 3 bases. This CDR3 spans 18 amino acids. In DNA, the CDR3 is TGCGCCAGCAGCTTGGGGTTGCCTAGCGGGGGGACGATCTACGAGCAGTACTTC. It specifies CASSLGLPSGGTIYEQYF.